These T cell receptor beta chains were read from a single sample in a study of T cells in Graves' hyperthyroidism and ophthalmopathy. TCRdb processed the multiplex PCR reads anew with MiXCR; each CDR3 protein has one entry. This table has around 290,000 distinct CDR3 sequences, approximately 14% appearing once. The sample comprised blood. Receptors were obtained from a middle-aged woman with Graves' hyperthyroidism. Both conserved end residues are part of each CDR3. The D gene is left open where the match is weak. The size entry is marked missing in some rows and otherwise reads once, few, many or a size class.

cdr3_aa | cdr3_nt | d_call | j_call | cdr3_length | clone_size | v_call
CAIAGSQGGTQFF | TGTGCCATCGCCGGGTCCCAGGGGGGAACGCAGTTCTTC | - | TRBJ2-1 | 13 | - | TRBV10-3
CASSFDGGGNQPQHF | TGTGCCAGCAGTTTTGATGGCGGCGGCAATCAGCCCCAGCATTTT | - | TRBJ1-5 | 15 | many | TRBV12-3/TRBV12-4
CASSLFGLAGQETQYF | TGTGCCAGCAGTTTATTCGGTCTAGCGGGGCAAGAGACCCAGTACTTC | TRBD2 | TRBJ2-5 | 16 | many | TRBV27
CASSPDSSRGYTF | TGTGCCAGCTCACCGGATTCCTCTAGAGGCTACACCTTC | - | TRBJ1-2 | 13 | - | TRBV18
CASSWGTRTSPEAFF | TGTGCCAGCAGCTGGGGGACAAGGACATCCCCTGAAGCTTTCTTT | - | TRBJ1-1 | 15 | many | TRBV7-9
CASSPPGGWRGGGYTF | TGTGCCAGCAGTCCCCCAGGGGGCTGGAGAGGGGGTGGCTACACCTTC | TRBD1 | TRBJ1-2 | 16 | - | TRBV2
CASSSLGGAVDTQYF | TGTGCCAGCAGCTCACTGGGGGGCGCAGTAGATACGCAGTATTTT | - | TRBJ2-3 | 15 | many | TRBV7-2
CASSPNPGLGPDTQYF | TGTGCCAGCAGTCCCAACCCGGGACTAGGGCCAGATACGCAGTATTTT | TRBD2 | TRBJ2-3 | 16 | - | TRBV12-3/TRBV12-4
CASSSRMGVTEAFF | TGTGCCAGCAGCTCTAGGATGGGGGTGACTGAAGCTTTCTTT | - | TRBJ1-1 | 14 | many | TRBV7-8
CSASQTGGNSDTQYF | TGCAGTGCTTCGCAGACAGGGGGGAACTCAGATACGCAGTATTTT | TRBD1 | TRBJ2-3 | 15 | many | TRBV20-1
CASSPDSSRGYEKLFF | TGTGCCAGCAGCCCCGACTCTTCCAGGGGATATGAAAAACTGTTTTTT | - | TRBJ1-4 | 16 | many | TRBV12-3/TRBV12-4
CASSLLQGAGEQYF | TGTGCCAGCAGTTTACTACAGGGGGCGGGGGAGCAGTACTTC | TRBD1 | TRBJ2-7 | 14 | - | TRBV12-3/TRBV12-4
CSARDYRQGKETQYF | TGCAGTGCTAGAGATTATCGGCAGGGGAAAGAGACCCAGTACTTC | - | TRBJ2-5 | 15 | many | TRBV20-1
CASSLFRDSPYGYTF | TGTGCCAGCAGCTTATTTAGGGACAGTCCCTATGGCTACACCTTC | TRBD1 | TRBJ1-2 | 15 | many | TRBV7-2
CAWSVGTDSSYEQYF | TGTGCCTGGAGTGTCGGGACCGATAGCTCCTACGAGCAGTACTTC | - | TRBJ2-7 | 15 | - | TRBV30
CSVVGVGVAYERYF | TGCAGCGTTGTAGGGGTAGGGGTTGCCTACGAGCGGTACTTC | - | TRBJ2-7 | 14 | once | TRBV29-1
CASMGGNYNEQFF | TGTGCCAGCATGGGGGGCAATTACAATGAGCAGTTCTTC | - | TRBJ2-1 | 13 | many | TRBV2
CASSLPGDSGNEQFF | TGTGCCAGCAGCTTACCGGGGGATTCTGGAAATGAGCAGTTCTTC | - | TRBJ2-1 | 15 | - | TRBV7-9
CSAPLPPTNEKLFF | TGCAGCGCCCCCCTCCCCCCAACTAATGAAAAACTGTTTTTT | - | TRBJ1-4 | 14 | few | TRBV29-1
CASSFGGRRNQPQHF | TGTGCCAGCAGTTTCGGGGGGAGGCGCAATCAGCCCCAGCATTTT | - | TRBJ1-5 | 15 | many | TRBV28
CSARDARLPTQYF | TGCAGTGCTAGAGATGCCCGACTACCTACGCAGTATTTT | - | TRBJ2-3 | 13 | many | TRBV20-1
CASSHPRGAETQYF | TGTGCCAGCAGTCACCCCAGGGGCGCGGAGACCCAGTACTTC | - | TRBJ2-5 | 14 | - | TRBV28
CAWTLNTDTQYF | TGTGCCTGGACACTAAACACAGATACGCAGTATTTT | - | TRBJ2-3 | 12 | many | TRBV30
CACRSGVYEQYF | TGTGCCTGCCGGAGCGGGGTTTACGAGCAGTACTTC | TRBD2 | TRBJ2-7 | 12 | many | TRBV11-2
CAWSRGGERQPQHF | TGTGCCTGGAGCCGCGGGGGTGAGAGGCAGCCCCAGCATTTT | - | TRBJ1-5 | 14 | many | TRBV30
CASNLAGLSNYEQYF | TGTGCCAGCAACCTCGCCGGGCTGAGCAACTACGAGCAGTACTTC | - | TRBJ2-7 | 15 | many | TRBV5-5
CASREGGRETQYF | TGTGCCAGCAGAGAGGGGGGTCGGGAGACCCAGTACTTC | - | TRBJ2-5 | 13 | many | TRBV2
CAWSDSYGQFF | TGTGCCTGGAGTGACAGTTATGGGCAGTTCTTC | - | TRBJ2-1 | 11 | - | TRBV30
CAGERFPSTDTQYF | TGTGCCGGAGAGCGGTTCCCTAGCACAGATACGCAGTATTTT | - | TRBJ2-3 | 14 | many | TRBV2
CASSDEPRKQYF | TGTGCCAGCAGTGACGAACCTAGAAAGCAGTATTTT | - | TRBJ2-3 | 12 | - | TRBV2
CASSLEGQGTNEKLFF | TGCGCCAGCAGCTTGGAGGGACAGGGAACTAATGAAAAACTGTTTTTT | TRBD1 | TRBJ1-4 | 16 | many | TRBV5-1
CSARGPLHYNEQFF | TGCAGTGCTAGAGGTCCCCTACACTACAATGAGCAGTTCTTC | - | TRBJ2-1 | 14 | many | TRBV20-1
CASSPTTGGEQYF | TGTGCCAGCAGCCCCACGACAGGGGGCGAGCAGTACTTC | TRBD1 | TRBJ2-7 | 13 | many | TRBV3-1
CASSYYRGPYGYTF | TGTGCCAGCAGCTACTACAGGGGCCCTTATGGCTACACCTTC | TRBD1 | TRBJ1-2 | 14 | few | TRBV7-2
CASSQGRGTTQHF | TGTGCCAGCAGCCAAGGACGGGGAACGACCCAGCATTTT | - | TRBJ1-5 | 13 | many | TRBV28
CASSLARQGEARGYTF | TGTGCCAGCAGCTTAGCGCGGCAGGGGGAGGCTCGAGGCTACACCTTC | TRBD1 | TRBJ1-2 | 16 | - | TRBV7-9
CAWSVPGLKDQPQHF | TGTGCCTGGAGTGTCCCAGGTCTTAAGGATCAGCCCCAGCATTTT | - | TRBJ1-5 | 15 | many | TRBV30
CASSHRDRGPSEQYF | TGTGCCAGCAGTCACCGGGACAGGGGGCCCAGCGAGCAGTACTTC | TRBD1 | TRBJ2-7 | 15 | - | TRBV6-2/TRBV6-3
CASSLGTGLEQYF | TGTGCCAGCAGCTTAGGTACAGGTCTCGAGCAGTACTTC | - | TRBJ2-7 | 13 | - | TRBV7-2
CASTKLGAGGINEQFF | TGTGCCAGTACCAAATTAGGGGCGGGAGGAATCAATGAGCAGTTCTTC | TRBD2 | TRBJ2-1 | 16 | - | TRBV19
CASSQQGPYNEQFF | TGTGCCAGCAGTCAACAGGGACCGTACAATGAGCAGTTCTTC | - | TRBJ2-1 | 14 | many | TRBV27
CASSLGRREQFF | TGTGCCAGCAGCTTAGGGCGCCGTGAGCAGTTCTTC | - | TRBJ2-1 | 12 | many | TRBV7-9
CASSYRGGGGNTIYF | TGTGCCAGCAGTTACAGGGGTGGAGGAGGAAACACCATATATTTT | - | TRBJ1-3 | 15 | many | TRBV6-6
CASSRDRGRNEQFF | TGTGCCAGCTCGCGGGACAGGGGGCGGAATGAGCAGTTCTTC | TRBD1 | TRBJ2-1 | 14 | few | TRBV18
CASRERDRGPGGEAFF | TGTGCCAGCAGAGAACGGGACAGGGGGCCGGGGGGTGAAGCTTTCTTT | TRBD1 | TRBJ1-1 | 16 | - | TRBV3-1
CASSISGNTGELFF | TGTGCCAGTAGTATATCTGGGAACACCGGGGAGCTGTTTTTT | - | TRBJ2-2 | 14 | many | TRBV19
CASSGQGWYEQYF | TGTGCCAGTAGTGGACAGGGTTGGTACGAGCAGTACTTC | TRBD1 | TRBJ2-7 | 13 | - | TRBV19
CASSEGHYGYTF | TGTGCCAGCAGTGAGGGACACTATGGCTACACCTTC | - | TRBJ1-2 | 12 | many | TRBV6-1
CASRWDSGQPQHF | TGTGCCAGCAGATGGGACAGTGGGCAGCCCCAGCATTTT | TRBD1 | TRBJ1-5 | 13 | few | TRBV6-2/TRBV6-3
CSARGQGIPRTDTQYF | TGCAGTGCTAGAGGGCAGGGGATCCCTCGCACAGATACGCAGTATTTT | - | TRBJ2-3 | 16 | many | TRBV20-1
CASSLGGGGEQFF | TGTGCCAGCAGTTTAGGTGGGGGCGGTGAGCAGTTCTTC | - | TRBJ2-1 | 13 | - | TRBV12-3/TRBV12-4
CASSYGDVFEQFF | TGTGCCAGCAGTTATGGTGATGTATTTGAGCAGTTCTTC | - | TRBJ2-1 | 13 | many | TRBV6-1
CASSIAPTLYQETQYF | TGTGCCAGTAGTATAGCCCCAACCTTGTACCAAGAGACCCAGTACTTC | - | TRBJ2-5 | 16 | few | TRBV19
CASSWGQGFTEAFF | TGTGCCAGCAGCTGGGGACAGGGATTCACTGAAGCTTTCTTT | TRBD1 | TRBJ1-1 | 14 | few | TRBV11-3
CASIQEGVGIQYF | TGTGCCAGCATTCAGGAGGGGGTCGGCATTCAGTACTTC | - | TRBJ2-4 | 13 | many | TRBV2